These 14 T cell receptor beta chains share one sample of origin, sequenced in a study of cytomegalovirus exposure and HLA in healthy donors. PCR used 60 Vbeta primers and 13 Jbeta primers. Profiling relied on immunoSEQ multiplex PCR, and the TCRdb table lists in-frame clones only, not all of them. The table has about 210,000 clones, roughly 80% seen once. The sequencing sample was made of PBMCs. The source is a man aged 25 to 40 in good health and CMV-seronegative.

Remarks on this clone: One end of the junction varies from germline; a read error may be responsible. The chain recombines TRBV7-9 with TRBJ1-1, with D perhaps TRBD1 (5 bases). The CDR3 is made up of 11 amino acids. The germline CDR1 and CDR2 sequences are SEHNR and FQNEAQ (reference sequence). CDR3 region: CSSRGYTEAFF. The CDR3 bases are TGTTCCAGCCGGGGGTACACTGAAGCTTTCTTT.

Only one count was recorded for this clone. The DNA for the CDR3 is TGTGCCAGCTCCCGACAGGGGGATGGCTACACCTTC. Translated: CASSRQGDGYTF. The chain carries TRBV2 and TRBJ1-2, with 9 bases fitting TRBD1. Losses at the gene ends were 8 bases for V and 6 bases for J; bases not matched to a gene: 4. The CDR3 length is 12 residues. Germline V lookup: CDR1 SNHLY, CDR2 FYNNEI.

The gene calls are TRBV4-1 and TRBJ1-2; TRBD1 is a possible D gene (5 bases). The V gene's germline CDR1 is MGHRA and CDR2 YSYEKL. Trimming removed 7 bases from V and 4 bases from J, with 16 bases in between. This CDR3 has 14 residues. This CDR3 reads CASTPGTGSYGYTF. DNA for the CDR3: TGCGCCAGCACCCCGGGGACTGGGAGCTATGGCTACACCTTC.

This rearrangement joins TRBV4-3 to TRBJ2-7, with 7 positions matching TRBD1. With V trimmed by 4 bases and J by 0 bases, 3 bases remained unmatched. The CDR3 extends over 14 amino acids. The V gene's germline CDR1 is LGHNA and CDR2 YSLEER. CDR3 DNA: TGCGCCAGCAGCCGGGACAGCCGCTCCTACGAGCAGTACTTC. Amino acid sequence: CASSRDSRSYEQYF.

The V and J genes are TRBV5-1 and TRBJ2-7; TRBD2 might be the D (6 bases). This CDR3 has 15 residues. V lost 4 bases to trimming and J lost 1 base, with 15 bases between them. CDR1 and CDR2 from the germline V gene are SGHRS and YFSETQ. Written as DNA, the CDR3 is TGCGCCAGCAGCCTCCTCAGCGGGTCTTCCTACGAGCAGTACTTC. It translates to CASSLLSGSSYEQYF.

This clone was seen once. For the CDR3, the DNA is TGTGCCAGCAGCTTAGCTCTCGTATCGTTGGACGGTCCCCGGGGAGAGACCCAGTACTTC. Translated, it gives CASSLALVSLDGPRGETQYF. The J gene is TRBJ2-5, the V gene TRBV7-2, with a possible D match to TRBD2 (5 bases). CDR3 length: 20 amino acids. V lost 0 bases, J lost 4 bases, and 27 bases lay in between. CDR1 is SGHTA, CDR2 FQGNSA, per germline. The full variable domain, with the rest looked up from reference TRBV7-2 and TRBJ2-5, is GAGVSQSPSNKVTEKGKDVELRCDPISGHTALYWYRQSLGQGLEFLIYFQGNSAPDKSGLPSDRFSAERTGGSVSTLTIQRTQQEDSAVYLCASSLALVSLDGPRGETQYFGPGTRLLVL.

CDR3 in amino acids: CASSLGGADTQYF. The CDR3 DNA reads TGCGCCAGCAGCTTGGGTGGGGCGGATACGCAGTATTTT. The genes are TRBV5-1 and TRBJ2-3, with D possibly TRBD1 on 5 matching bases. Germline assignment: CDR1 SGHRS and CDR2 YFSETQ. Trimming shortened V by 0 bases and J by 6 bases, and 8 bases separated the two germline ends. This CDR3 is built from 13 residues.

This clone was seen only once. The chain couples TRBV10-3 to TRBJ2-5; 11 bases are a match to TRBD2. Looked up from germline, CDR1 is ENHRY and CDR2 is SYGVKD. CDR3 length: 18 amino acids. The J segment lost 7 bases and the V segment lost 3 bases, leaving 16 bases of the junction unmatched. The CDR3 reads CAISETSLAGGDGGTQYF. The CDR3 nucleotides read TGTGCCATCAGTGAAACATCGCTAGCGGGGGGCGATGGGGGGACCCAGTACTTC.

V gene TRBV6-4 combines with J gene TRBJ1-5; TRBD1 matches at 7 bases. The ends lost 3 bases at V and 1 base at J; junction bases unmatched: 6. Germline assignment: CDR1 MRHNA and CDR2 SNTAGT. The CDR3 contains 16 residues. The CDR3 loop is CASSEQTGRSNQPQHF. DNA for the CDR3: TGTGCCAGCAGTGAACAGACAGGGAGAAGCAATCAGCCCCAGCATTTT.

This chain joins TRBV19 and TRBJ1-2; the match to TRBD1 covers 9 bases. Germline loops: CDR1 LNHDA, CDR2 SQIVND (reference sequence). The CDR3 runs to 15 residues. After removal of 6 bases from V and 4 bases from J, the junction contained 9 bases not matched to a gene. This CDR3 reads CASSPRGQGFYGYTF. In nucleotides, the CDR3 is TGTGCCAGTAGCCCCAGGGGACAGGGATTCTATGGCTACACCTTC.

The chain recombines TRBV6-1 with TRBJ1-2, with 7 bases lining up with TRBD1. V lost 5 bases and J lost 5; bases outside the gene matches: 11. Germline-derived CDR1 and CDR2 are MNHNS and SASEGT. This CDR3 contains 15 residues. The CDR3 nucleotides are TGTGCCAGCAGTTCACGGACAGGTGGGCCATATGGCTACACCTTC. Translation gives CASSSRTGGPYGYTF.

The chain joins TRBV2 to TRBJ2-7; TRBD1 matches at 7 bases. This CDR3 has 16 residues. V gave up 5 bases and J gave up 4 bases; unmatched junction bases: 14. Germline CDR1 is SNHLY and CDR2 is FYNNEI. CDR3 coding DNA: TGTGCCAGCAGTATTCGACAGGGAAGGGCACCATACGAGCAGTACTTC. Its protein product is CASSIRQGRAPYEQYF.

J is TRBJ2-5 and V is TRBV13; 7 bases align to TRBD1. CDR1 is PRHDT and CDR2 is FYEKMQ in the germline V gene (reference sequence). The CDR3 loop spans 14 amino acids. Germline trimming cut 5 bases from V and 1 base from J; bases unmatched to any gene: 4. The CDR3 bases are TGTGCCAGCAGCCTGGGACAGCCCCAAGAGACCCAGTACTTC. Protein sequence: CASSLGQPQETQYF.

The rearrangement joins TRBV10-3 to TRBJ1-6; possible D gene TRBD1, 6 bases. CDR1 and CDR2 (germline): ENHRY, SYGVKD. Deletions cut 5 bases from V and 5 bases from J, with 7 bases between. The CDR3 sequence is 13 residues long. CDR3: CAISRDNNSPLHF. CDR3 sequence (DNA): TGTGCCATCAGTCGGGACAATAATTCACCCCTCCACTTT.